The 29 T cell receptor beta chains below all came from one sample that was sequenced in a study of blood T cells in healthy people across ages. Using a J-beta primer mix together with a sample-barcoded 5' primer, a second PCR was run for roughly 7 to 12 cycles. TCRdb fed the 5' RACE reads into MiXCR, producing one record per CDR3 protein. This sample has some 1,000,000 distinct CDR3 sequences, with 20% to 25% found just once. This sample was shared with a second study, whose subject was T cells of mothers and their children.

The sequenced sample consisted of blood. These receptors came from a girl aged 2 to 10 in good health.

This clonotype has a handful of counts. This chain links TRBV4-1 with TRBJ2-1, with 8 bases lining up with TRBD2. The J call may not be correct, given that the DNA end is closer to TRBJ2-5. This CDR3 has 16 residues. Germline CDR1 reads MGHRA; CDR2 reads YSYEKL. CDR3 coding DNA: TGCGCCAGCAGCCAAGGGGGGACTAGTGGGGCGGAGACCCAGTACTTC. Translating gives CASSQGGTSGAETQYF.

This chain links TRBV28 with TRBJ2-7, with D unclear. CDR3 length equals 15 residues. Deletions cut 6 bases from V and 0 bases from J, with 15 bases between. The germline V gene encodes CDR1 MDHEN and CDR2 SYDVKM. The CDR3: CASSPSRGSSYEQYF. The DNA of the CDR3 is TGTGCCAGCAGCCCTTCGCGAGGAAGCTCCTACGAGCAGTACTTC.

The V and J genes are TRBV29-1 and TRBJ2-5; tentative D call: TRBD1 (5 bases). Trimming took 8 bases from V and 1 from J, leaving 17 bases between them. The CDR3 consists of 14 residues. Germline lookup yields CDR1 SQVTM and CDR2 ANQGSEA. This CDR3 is CSFSQGVGQETQYF. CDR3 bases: TGCAGCTTTTCGCAGGGTGTCGGCCAAGAGACCCAGTACTTC.

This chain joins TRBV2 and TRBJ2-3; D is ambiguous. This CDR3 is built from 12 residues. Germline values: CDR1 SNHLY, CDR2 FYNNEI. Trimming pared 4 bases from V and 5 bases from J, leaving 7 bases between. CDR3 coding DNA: TGTGCCAGCAGTGTGTTTGGAGATACGCAGTATTTT. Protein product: CASSVFGDTQYF.

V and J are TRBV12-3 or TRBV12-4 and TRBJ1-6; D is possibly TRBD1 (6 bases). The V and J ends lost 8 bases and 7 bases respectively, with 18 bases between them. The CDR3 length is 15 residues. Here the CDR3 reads CASCPRGAENSPLHF. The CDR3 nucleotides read TGTGCCAGCTGTCCCAGGGGAGCGGAGAATTCACCCCTCCACTTT.

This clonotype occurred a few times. The CDR3 loop is CSAWELAANTGELFF. Here the CDR3 DNA reads TGCAGTGCCTGGGAACTAGCGGCCAACACCGGGGAGCTGTTTTTT. V is TRBV20-1 and J is TRBJ2-2, with TRBD2 matching over 8 bases. CDR3 length equals 15 residues. CDR1 is DFQATT and CDR2 is SNEGSKA in the germline V gene (reference sequence). Trimming cost V 6 bases and J 2 bases; bases outside gene matches: 8.

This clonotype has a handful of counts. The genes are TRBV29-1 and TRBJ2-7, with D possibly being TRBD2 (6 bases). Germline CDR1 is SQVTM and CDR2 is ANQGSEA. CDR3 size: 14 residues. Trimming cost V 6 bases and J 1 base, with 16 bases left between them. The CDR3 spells CSVIPGLGSYEQYF. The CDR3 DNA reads TGCAGCGTGATTCCGGGACTGGGATCCTACGAGCAGTACTTC.

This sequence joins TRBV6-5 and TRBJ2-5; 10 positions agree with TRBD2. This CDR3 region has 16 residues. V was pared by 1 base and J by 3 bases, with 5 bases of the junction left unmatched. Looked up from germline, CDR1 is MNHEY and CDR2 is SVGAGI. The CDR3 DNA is TGTGCCAGCAGTTACTACAGCGGGAGGGCTGAAGAGACCCAGTACTTC. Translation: CASSYYSGRAEETQYF.

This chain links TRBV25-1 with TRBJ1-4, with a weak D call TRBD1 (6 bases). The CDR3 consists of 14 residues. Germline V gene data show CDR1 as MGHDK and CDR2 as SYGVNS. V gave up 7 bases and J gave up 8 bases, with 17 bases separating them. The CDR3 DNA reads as TGTGCCAGCATACCAACAGGGTCTGGAGAAAAACTGTTTTTT. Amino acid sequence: CASIPTGSGEKLFF.

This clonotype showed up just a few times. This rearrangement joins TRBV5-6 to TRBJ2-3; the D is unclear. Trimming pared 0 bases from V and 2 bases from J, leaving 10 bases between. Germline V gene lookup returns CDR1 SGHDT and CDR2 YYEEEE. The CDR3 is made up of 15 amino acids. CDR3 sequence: CASSLDPRTTDTQYF. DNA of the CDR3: TGTGCCAGCAGCTTGGATCCCAGAACCACAGATACGCAGTATTTT.

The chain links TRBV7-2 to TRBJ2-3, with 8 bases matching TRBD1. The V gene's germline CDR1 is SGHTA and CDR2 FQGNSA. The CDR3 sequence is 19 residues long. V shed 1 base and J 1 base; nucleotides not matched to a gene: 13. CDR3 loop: CASSLEGTGYRIGTDTQYF. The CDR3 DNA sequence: TGTGCCAGCAGCTTAGAAGGGACAGGATATAGAATCGGCACAGATACGCAGTATTTT. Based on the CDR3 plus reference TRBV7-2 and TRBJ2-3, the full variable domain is GAGVSQSPSNKVTEKGKDVELRCDPISGHTALYWYRQSLGQGLEFLIYFQGNSAPDKSGLPSDRFSAERTGGSVSTLTIQRTQQEDSAVYLCASSLEGTGYRIGTDTQYFGPGTRLTVL.

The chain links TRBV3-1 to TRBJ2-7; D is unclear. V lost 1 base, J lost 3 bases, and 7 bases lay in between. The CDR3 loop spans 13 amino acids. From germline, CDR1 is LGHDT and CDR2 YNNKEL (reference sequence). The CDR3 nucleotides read TGTGCCAGCAGCCAAGTAGGGTTCTACGAGCAGTACTTC. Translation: CASSQVGFYEQYF.

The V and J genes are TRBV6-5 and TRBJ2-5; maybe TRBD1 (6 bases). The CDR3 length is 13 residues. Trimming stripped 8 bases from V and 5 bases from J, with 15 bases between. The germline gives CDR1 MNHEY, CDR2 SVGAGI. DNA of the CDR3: TGTGCCAGCTCCAGTCCAACAGGGGAGACCCAGTACTTC. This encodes CASSSPTGETQYF.

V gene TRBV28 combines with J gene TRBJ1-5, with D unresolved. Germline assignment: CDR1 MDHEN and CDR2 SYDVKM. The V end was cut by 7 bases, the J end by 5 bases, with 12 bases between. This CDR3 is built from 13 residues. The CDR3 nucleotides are TGTGCCAGCACCAAGGACGGTTATCAGCCCCAGCATTTT. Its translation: CASTKDGYQPQHF. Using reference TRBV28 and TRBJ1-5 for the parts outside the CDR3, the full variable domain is DVKVTQSSRYLVKRTGEKVFLECVQDMDHENMFWYRQDPGLGLRLIYFSYDVKMKEKGDIPEGYSVSREKKERFSLILESASTNQTSMYLCASTKDGYQPQHFGDGTRLSIL.

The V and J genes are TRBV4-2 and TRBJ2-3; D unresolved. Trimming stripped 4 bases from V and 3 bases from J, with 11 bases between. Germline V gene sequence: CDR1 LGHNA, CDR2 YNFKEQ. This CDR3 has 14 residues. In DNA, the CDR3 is TGTGCCAGCAGCCCCCGGATGGGGACAGATACGCAGTATTTT. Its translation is CASSPRMGTDTQYF.

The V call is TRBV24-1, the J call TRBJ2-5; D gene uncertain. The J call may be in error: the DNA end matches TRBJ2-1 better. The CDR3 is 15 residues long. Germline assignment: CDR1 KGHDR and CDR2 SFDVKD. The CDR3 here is CATSDLRSISDEQFF. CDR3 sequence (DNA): TGTGCCACCAGTGATTTGCGATCCATCAGTGATGAGCAGTTCTTC.

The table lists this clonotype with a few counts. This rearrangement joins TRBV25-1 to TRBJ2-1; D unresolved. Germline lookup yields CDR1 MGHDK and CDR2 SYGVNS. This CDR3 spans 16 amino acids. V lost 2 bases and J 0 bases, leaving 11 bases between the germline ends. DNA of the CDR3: TGTGCCAGCAGTGAAGCCAGCCTGAGCTCCTACAATGAGCAGTTCTTC. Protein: CASSEASLSSYNEQFF.

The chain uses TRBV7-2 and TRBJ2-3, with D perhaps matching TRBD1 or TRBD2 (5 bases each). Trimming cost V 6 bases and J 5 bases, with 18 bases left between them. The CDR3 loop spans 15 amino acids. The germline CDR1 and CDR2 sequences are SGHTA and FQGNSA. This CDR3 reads CASRLGPRNGDTQYF. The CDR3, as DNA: TGTGCCAGCAGATTGGGACCCAGAAACGGAGATACGCAGTATTTT. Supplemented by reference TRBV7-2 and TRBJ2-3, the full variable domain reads GAGVSQSPSNKVTEKGKDVELRCDPISGHTALYWYRQSLGQGLEFLIYFQGNSAPDKSGLPSDRFSAERTGGSVSTLTIQRTQQEDSAVYLCASRLGPRNGDTQYFGPGTRLTVL.

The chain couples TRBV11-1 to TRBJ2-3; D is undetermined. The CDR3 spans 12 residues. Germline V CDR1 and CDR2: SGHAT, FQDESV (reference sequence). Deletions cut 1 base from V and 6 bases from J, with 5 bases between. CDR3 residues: CASSLVMDTQYF. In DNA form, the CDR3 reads TGTGCCAGCAGCTTAGTGATGGATACGCAGTATTTT.

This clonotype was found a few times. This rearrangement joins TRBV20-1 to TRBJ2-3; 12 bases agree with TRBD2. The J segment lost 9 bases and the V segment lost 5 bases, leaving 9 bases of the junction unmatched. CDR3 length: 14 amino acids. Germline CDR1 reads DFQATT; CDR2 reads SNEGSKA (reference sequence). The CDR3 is CSARSSGGAVTQYF. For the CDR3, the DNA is TGCAGTGCTCGATCTAGCGGGGGGGCGGTCACGCAGTATTTT.

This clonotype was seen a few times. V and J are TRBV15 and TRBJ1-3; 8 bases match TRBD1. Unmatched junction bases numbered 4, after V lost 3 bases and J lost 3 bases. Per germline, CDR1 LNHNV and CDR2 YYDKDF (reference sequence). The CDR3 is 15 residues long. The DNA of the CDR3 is TGTGCCACCAGCAGGGACAGGGCCCTTGGAAACACCATATATTTT. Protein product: CATSRDRALGNTIYF.

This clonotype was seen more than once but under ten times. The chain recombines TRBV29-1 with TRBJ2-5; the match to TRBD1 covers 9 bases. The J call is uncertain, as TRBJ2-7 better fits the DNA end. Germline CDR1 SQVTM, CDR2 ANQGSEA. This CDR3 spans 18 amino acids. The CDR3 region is CSVEDHKPGQGSSYEQYF. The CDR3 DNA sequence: TGCAGCGTTGAAGATCACAAGCCGGGACAGGGATCCTCCTACGAGCAGTACTTC.

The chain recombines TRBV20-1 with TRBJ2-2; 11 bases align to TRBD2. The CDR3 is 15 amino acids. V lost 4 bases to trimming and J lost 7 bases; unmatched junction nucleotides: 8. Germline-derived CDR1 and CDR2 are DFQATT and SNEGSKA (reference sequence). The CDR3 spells CSATGTSGRGGELFF. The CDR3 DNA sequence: TGCAGTGCTACCGGGACTAGCGGTCGTGGCGGGGAGCTGTTTTTT.

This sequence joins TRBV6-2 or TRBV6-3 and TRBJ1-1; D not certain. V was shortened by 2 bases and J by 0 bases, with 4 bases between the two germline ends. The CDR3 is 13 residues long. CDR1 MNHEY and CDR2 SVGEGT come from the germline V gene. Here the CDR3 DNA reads TGTGCCAGCAGTTACGCGATGAACACTGAAGCTTTCTTT. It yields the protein CASSYAMNTEAFF.

The CDR3 DNA is TGTGCCATAACGGGTGCGGACAGGGGCCTTCTCCGGTACTTC. This gives the protein CAITGADRGLLRYF. The chain has TRBV21-1 and TRBJ2-7; the table calls TRBD1, which could not be checked here. TRBV21-1 is labeled a pseudogene. This CDR3 spans 14 amino acids.

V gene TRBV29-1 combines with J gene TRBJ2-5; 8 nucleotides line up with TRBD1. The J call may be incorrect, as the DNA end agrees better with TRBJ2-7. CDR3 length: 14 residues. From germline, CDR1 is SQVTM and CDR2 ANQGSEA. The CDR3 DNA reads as TGCAGCGTTAACAGTAGGGACAGGTTCGGCGAGCAGTACTTC. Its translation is CSVNSRDRFGEQYF.

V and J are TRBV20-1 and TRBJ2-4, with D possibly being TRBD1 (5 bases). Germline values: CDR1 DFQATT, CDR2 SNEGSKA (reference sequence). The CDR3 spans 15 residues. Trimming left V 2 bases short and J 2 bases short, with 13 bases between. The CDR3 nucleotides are TGCAGTGCTAGATGCTGCCCGGACACCAAAAACATTCAGTACTTC. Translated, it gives CSARCCPDTKNIQYF.

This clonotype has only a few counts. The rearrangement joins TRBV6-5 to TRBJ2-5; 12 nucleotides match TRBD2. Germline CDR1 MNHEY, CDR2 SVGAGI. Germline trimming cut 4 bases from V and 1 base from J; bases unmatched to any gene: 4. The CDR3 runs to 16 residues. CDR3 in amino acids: CASSFQTSGGQETQYF. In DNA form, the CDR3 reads TGTGCCAGCAGTTTTCAGACTAGCGGGGGCCAAGAGACCCAGTACTTC.

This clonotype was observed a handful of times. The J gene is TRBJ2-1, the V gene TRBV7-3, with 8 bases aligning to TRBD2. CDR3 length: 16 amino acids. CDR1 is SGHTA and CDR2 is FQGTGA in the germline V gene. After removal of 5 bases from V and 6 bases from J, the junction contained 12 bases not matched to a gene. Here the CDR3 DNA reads TGTGCCAGCAGCCCCAAAGCGGGGGCATTCACCAATGAGCAGTTCTTC. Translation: CASSPKAGAFTNEQFF.